This TCR beta chain originates from a study of somatic mutations in cytotoxic T cells in rheumatoid arthritis (dated by TCRdb to 2016 to 2017). With respect to the entire study: A FACSAria II or Sony SH800 was used to flow-sort some V beta antibody-stained T-cell populations at nearly 100% purity, and TCRB sequencing was also done on sorted V beta1+ cells. In newly diagnosed rheumatoid arthritis without treatment, the study examined if expanded CD8+ T-cell clones harbor somatic mutations, relying on TCRB deep sequencing to characterize clonality. TCRB deep sequencing was performed for some 60 rheumatoid arthritis patients and around 20 healthy controls. Patient and control groups had essentially identical median ages. Overall study results and their limits: There was no significant difference in CD8+ T-cell clonality between rheumatoid arthritis patients and age-matched healthy controls. The finding that TRBV07 was slightly underrepresented in patients was left unadjusted for multiple comparisons. It was unknown which antigens the expanded CD8+ clones targeted, and their absence from virus-specific databases did not exclude viral specificity. CD8+ clonality increased with age in patients (Spearman r ≈ 0.49) but not in healthy controls. The largest CD8+ clone made up more than 20% of CD8+ cells in 8 of 65 patients, and blood and synovial fluid shared several identical CD8+ TCRB sequences.

Concerning this clone: Its specific antigen is unknown. No base quality values were provided; no much bigger clone lies one nucleotide off.

With a median age of roughly 58 years (range roughly 20-70) and roughly 50% female, the healthy controls consisted of 20 blood donors whose buffy coats were used. On an AutoMACS, CD4+ and CD8+ cells were isolated via positive magnetic bead selection, and their purity was verified by flow cytometry. Ficoll-Paque PLUS density gradient separation was used to isolate peripheral blood mononuclear cells. DNA was extracted from CD4-enriched, CD8-enriched or PBMC samples with Nucleospin Tissue or Tissue XS kits and quantified with a Qubit 2.0 fluorometer. The immunoSEQ assay was applied to genomic DNA for TCRB CDR3 sequencing. Turning to the authors' computational methods: Analyses were restricted to productive TCRB rearrangements. Clonality was expressed as a Shannon entropy-based productive clonality index, with each clone defined by a unique TCRB CDR3 sequence. To calculate repertoire overlap between two samples, the template counts of each clone were considered relative to each sample's total templates. V-gene usage from TCRB sequencing and V-gene usage measured by flow cytometry were correlated (Spearman r of 0.61). This immuneACCESS table, as held by TCRdb, lists in-frame sequences with V and J called but not all clones. Of the missing ones, under half trace to an unresolved V gene in checked studies; the others have no known cause. V and J calls and clone size come straight from that table; D and trimming were deduced from the DNA. For this sample the table gives fewer than 30,000 clones, of which 82% were detected only once. Of the sample, more than 4.5% is held by the ten largest clones.

Trimming leaves V shorter by 7 bases and J shorter by 0 bases, with the junction holding 5 bases beyond the gene matches. Counted from cysteine to phenylalanine, this CDR3 has 13 amino acids. Only CDR3 DNA remains: 39 bases, in frame from the first base. From the germline V gene, CDR1 is SQVTM and CDR2 is ANQGSEA. Material for sequencing was CD8+ T cells sorted from blood. The TCR was taken from a man between 50 and 59 years old in good health. In this chain, TRBV29-1 is recombined with TRBJ1-2, and TRBD1 aligns with 7 junction nucleotides. The DNA is TGCAGCGCCCAGACAGGGACTAACTATGGCTACACCTTC. Its coded protein is CSAQTGTNYGYTF. The CDR3, completed at both ends by the reference TRBV29-1 and TRBJ1-2 genes, gives the full variable domain SAVISQKPSRDICQRGTSLTIQCQVDSQVTMMFWYRQQPGQSLTLIATANQGSEATYESGFVIDKFPISRPNLTFSTLTVSNMSPEDSSIYLCSAQTGTNYGYTFGSGTRLTVV.